This T cell receptor beta chain originates from a study of beta chain features in type 1 diabetes. Findings and caveats of the study: Moderate yet significant TCRB CDR3 shortening was seen in Type 1 diabetes patients in all four CD4+ subsets. These data did not resolve whether HLA type affects TCRB rearrangement.

The CDR3 contains 13 residues. V lost 5 bases to trimming and J lost 4 bases; unmatched junction nucleotides: 2. Germline lookup yields CDR1 SQVTM and CDR2 ANQGSEA. Expressed TCRB transcripts were sequenced after all isolated RNA was converted to cDNA. Here immunoSEQ multiplex PCR was the method, and the copy in TCRdb shows in-frame clones only, minus some. Here the sample spans around 400,000 clones, about 14% being singletons. About this clone itself: Its antigen is unidentified.

The rearrangement joins TRBV29-1 to TRBJ2-7, with 13 nucleotides matching TRBD2. The sample was naive CD4+ T cells from blood. The clonotype was recovered from a woman aged 18 to 35 in good health. The CDR3: CSVQGLAGYEQYF. Here the CDR3 DNA reads TGCAGCGTTCAGGGACTAGCGGGATACGAGCAGTACTTC.